This T cell receptor beta chain comes out of a study of T cell responses to AZD1222 COVID-19 vaccine. V lost 1 base, J lost 4 bases, and 9 bases lay in between. CDR3 length: 14 residues. CDR1 SGHNT and CDR2 YENEEA come from the germline V gene. Analyses pooled second doses at about 4 or about 12 weeks. General study findings and limits: Only a handful of AZD1222 recipients were seropositive at baseline. Only after the peak T cell response were repertoires sampled.

Using immunoSEQ multiplex PCR, the repertoire was profiled, and TCRdb retains in-frame clones only, with some absent. The table has 99,000 or so clones, approximately 89% seen once; the top ten hold 44%. A word on this clone: The antigen remains unidentified.

The sample in question was peripheral blood, obtained 28 days after the second AZD1222 dose. This chain uses TRBV11-3 with TRBJ2-3; D uncertain. The receptor's source is an adult who received the AZD1222 COVID-19 vaccine. The DNA of the CDR3 is TGTGCCAGCAGCTTAGGACGCGGCTCAGATACGCAGTATTTT. This sequence encodes CASSLGRGSDTQYF.